These 18 T cell receptor beta chains share one sample of origin, sequenced in a study of siplizumab effects on memory and regulatory T cells. TCRdb keeps only in-frame clones here, not all; method: immunoSEQ multiplex PCR. The sample lists 13,000 to 15,000 clones; over 40% were seen once. The authors cocultured the mixed lymphocyte reaction cells at 37 degrees C for 6 to 7 days. No antigen has been assigned to these receptors. Sequencing was done on a sample of CFSE-low (dividing) CD4+ T cells sorted from an allogeneic mixed lymphocyte reaction. The receptors derive from a human donor in good health; the cells came from an allogeneic mixed lymphocyte reaction. Some clones in this sample may be carry-over from other donors' samples.

This clone was observed a few times. This chain links TRBV2 with TRBJ2-4; possible D gene TRBD1, 6 bases. The V and J ends lost 1 base and 12 bases respectively, with 19 bases between them. Looked up from germline, CDR1 is SNHLY and CDR2 is FYNNEI. The CDR3 spans 15 residues. The chain's CDR3 is CASSEVGIGQGNQYF. The CDR3 coding sequence is TGTGCCAGCAGTGAAGTAGGAATTGGTCAGGGGAATCAGTACTTC.

J is TRBJ2-3 and V is TRBV27; 8 bases are shared with TRBD2. The CDR3 has 17 amino acids. Per the germline V gene, CDR1 is MNHEY and CDR2 is SMNVEV (reference sequence). The V and J ends lost 5 bases and 2 bases, in that order; junction bases with no gene match: 12. CDR3 DNA sequence: TGTGCCAGCAGTCCCGAGACTAGCGTGACTAACACAGATACGCAGTATTTT. Translated: CASSPETSVTNTDTQYF.

The V gene is TRBV11-3, the J gene TRBJ2-3; no clear D gene. The CDR3 runs to 12 residues. V dropped 5 bases and J dropped 3 bases, with 6 bases sitting between them. Germline lookup yields CDR1 SGHNT and CDR2 YENEEA. CDR3 in DNA: TGTGCCAGCAGCCTCCATACAGATACGCAGTATTTT. As protein: CASSLHTDTQYF.

This chain connects TRBV7-9 to TRBJ2-5, with D maybe TRBD1 (6 bases). Trimming shortened V by 2 bases and J by 4 bases, and 11 bases separated the two germline ends. Germline lookup yields CDR1 SEHNR and CDR2 FQNEAQ (reference sequence). The CDR3 has 14 residues. The CDR3: CASSLNSGAETQYF. CDR3 nucleotides: TGTGCCAGCAGCTTAAATTCAGGGGCAGAGACCCAGTACTTC.

The chain has TRBV7-3 and TRBJ2-2; no reliable D call. This CDR3 is 15 amino acids long. Trimming shortened V by 2 bases and J by 3 bases, and 10 bases separated the two germline ends. CDR1 and CDR2 (germline): SGHTA, FQGTGA. The CDR3 loop is CASSLVGPDTGELFF. The CDR3 DNA reads as TGTGCCAGCAGCTTAGTGGGTCCAGACACCGGGGAGCTGTTTTTT.

This clone was detected a few times. CDR3 sequence: CASSYSQIIRRGYTF. In nucleotides, the CDR3 is TGTGCCAGCAGTTACTCCCAGATTATAAGGCGAGGCTACACCTTC. The chain links TRBV6-5 to TRBJ1-2; no firm D call. CDR1 and CDR2 (germline): MNHEY, SVGAGI. V dropped 0 bases and J dropped 8 bases, with 16 bases sitting between them. The CDR3 spans 15 residues.

Worth noting for this clone: A read error may account for a junction end that differs from germline. The genes are TRBV5-1 and TRBJ2-5; D gene uncertain. Germline V CDR1 and CDR2: SGHRS, YFSETQ. CDR3 size: 12 residues. The CDR3 reads CASSWVGETRYF. The CDR3 DNA sequence: TGCGCCAGCAGCTGGGTCGGAGAGACCCGGTACTTC. The entire variable domain, with the rest obtained from reference TRBV5-1 and TRBJ2-5, is as follows: KAGVTQTPRYLIKTRGQQVTLSCSPISGHRSVSWYQQTPGQGLQFLFEYFSETQRNKGNFPGRFSGRQFSNSRSEMNVSTLELGDSALYLCASSWVGETRYFGPGTRLLVL.

This clone was found many times. The J gene is TRBJ2-7, the V gene TRBV19; 9 nucleotides agree with TRBD2. V shed 5 bases and J 0 bases; nucleotides not matched to a gene: 5. The CDR3 extends over 15 amino acids. Looked up from germline, CDR1 is LNHDA and CDR2 is SQIVND (reference sequence). Written as DNA, the CDR3 is TGTGCCAGTAGTCGGACTAGCGAGAGCTCCTACGAGCAGTACTTC. It is translated as CASSRTSESSYEQYF.

The CDR3 DNA follows: TGTGCCAGCAGTCCTGACGGACAATATGGCTACACCTTC. It codes for CASSPDGQYGYTF. This chain uses TRBV6-5 with TRBJ1-2, with D tentatively TRBD1 (5 bases). Germline V gene lookup returns CDR1 MNHEY and CDR2 SVGAGI. Trimming took 5 bases from V and 5 from J, leaving 12 bases between them. This CDR3 is 13 amino acids long.

V usage is TRBV10-3 and J usage is TRBJ1-5, with TRBD1 identical over 8 bases. Per germline, CDR1 ENHRY and CDR2 SYGVKD. The CDR3 runs 14 residues. V lost 6 bases to trimming and J lost 2 bases; unmatched junction nucleotides: 3. The CDR3 nucleotides read TGTGCCATCAGCAAGACAGGGGGCAATCAGCCCCAGCATTTT. It is translated as CAISKTGGNQPQHF.

V is TRBV2 and J is TRBJ2-6; D not certain. V shed 8 bases and J shed 3 bases, with 8 bases lying between them. Germline loops: CDR1 SNHLY, CDR2 FYNNEI. The CDR3 runs to 13 residues. DNA of the CDR3: TGTGCCAGCCACAGTGATGGGGCCAACGTCCTGACTTTC. This gives the protein CASHSDGANVLTF.

The chain links TRBV2 to TRBJ1-2, with D possibly being TRBD1 (5 bases). Germline CDR1 SNHLY, CDR2 FYNNEI. The V and J ends lost 6 bases and 0 bases respectively, with 14 bases between them. The CDR3 sequence is 15 residues long. The CDR3 spells CASSQEGRSNYGYTF. The CDR3 DNA sequence: TGTGCCAGCAGCCAAGAGGGGAGGTCTAACTATGGCTACACCTTC.

This sequence joins TRBV28 and TRBJ2-7, with 11 bases fitting TRBD1. The trim removed 3 bases at V and 5 bases at J, leaving 18 bases unmatched. Germline values: CDR1 MDHEN, CDR2 SYDVKM. The CDR3 consists of 19 residues. As DNA, the CDR3 is TGTGCCAGCAGTTTCGCCGGGACAGGGGGGCGTAGGTCTAGAAACGAGCAGTACTTC. It specifies CASSFAGTGGRRSRNEQYF.

The chain links TRBV7-6 to TRBJ2-1, with 8 nucleotides matching TRBD2. J was trimmed by 9 bases and V by 3 bases; bases with no gene match: 4. Germline loops: CDR1 SGHVS, CDR2 FNYEAQ. The CDR3 is 13 amino acids. The CDR3 DNA follows: TGTGCCAGCAGCTTGGCGGGAGGAGGTGAGCAGTTCTTC. Its protein is CASSLAGGGEQFF.

This clone was seen once. The chain is built from TRBV6-1 and TRBJ1-2, with TRBD1 identical over 7 bases. The CDR3 loop spans 14 amino acids. From germline, CDR1 is MNHNS and CDR2 SASEGT. With V trimmed by 8 bases and J by 7 bases, 13 bases remained unmatched. The CDR3 reads CASGEGASGRGYTF. The CDR3 nucleotides read TGTGCCAGCGGAGAGGGGGCATCGGGTCGTGGCTACACCTTC.

This clone has a handful of counts. The genes are TRBV6-1 and TRBJ2-3; 9 nucleotides line up with TRBD2. The CDR3 runs 14 residues. After removal of 11 bases from V and 2 bases from J, the junction contained 8 bases not matched to a gene. CDR1 MNHNS and CDR2 SASEGT come from the germline V gene. The CDR3 is CAGQTSGNTDTQYF. As DNA, the CDR3 is TGTGCCGGTCAGACTAGCGGCAACACAGATACGCAGTATTTT.

V and J are TRBV29-1 and TRBJ1-5, with D unclear. V was clipped by 4 bases and J by 7 bases, with 17 bases between them. The germline gives CDR1 SQVTM, CDR2 ANQGSEA. This CDR3 comprises 14 residues. The CDR3 region has the DNA TGCAGCGTTGTTCTTGCGGCTGACCCCCAGCCCCAGCATTTT. As protein: CSVVLAADPQPQHF.

The rearrangement joins TRBV28 to TRBJ2-1; maybe TRBD2 (6 bases). The CDR3 loop spans 15 amino acids. The germline gives CDR1 MDHEN, CDR2 SYDVKM. The ends were cut back, 6 bases at V and 2 bases at J, with 14 bases in the middle. The CDR3 sequence: CASSRGTRAYNEQFF. The CDR3 DNA sequence: TGTGCCAGCAGCCGCGGGACTCGAGCCTACAATGAGCAGTTCTTC.